A single sample is the source of the 20 T cell receptor beta chains below, sequenced in a study of blood T cell repertoires in COVID-19. The protocol was immunoSEQ multiplex PCR, while the TCRdb copy is restricted to in-frame clones and leaves out a portion. The top ten hold approximately 3% of the sample, which has around 150,000 clones, approximately 88% seen once. The sequenced sample consisted of peripheral blood. The receptors were gathered from a man in his sixties with acute or convalescent COVID-19.

This clone occurred once. V gene TRBV12-5 combines with J gene TRBJ1-4; D is unresolved. V lost 5 bases to trimming and J lost 5 bases, with 15 bases between them. CDR3 length equals 15 residues. CDR1 is LGHNT and CDR2 is FRNRAP in the germline V gene. The CDR3 protein is CASGPGPASNEKLFF. In nucleotides, the CDR3 is TGTGCTAGTGGTCCGGGTCCGGCTTCAAATGAAAAACTGTTTTTT.

The chain carries TRBV7-6 and TRBJ2-2; 15 bases fit TRBD2. Germline V gene data show CDR1 as SGHVS and CDR2 as FNYEAQ. The V and J ends lost 3 bases and 4 bases, in that order; junction bases with no gene match: 15. CDR3 size: 21 residues. CDR3 residues: CASSFLTRTSGGALSTGELFF. The CDR3 DNA follows: TGTGCCAGCAGCTTCCTTACCCGGACTAGCGGGGGGGCCCTTAGCACCGGGGAGCTGTTTTTT.

This CDR3 reads CASSLGQGMGEKLFF. The CDR3 DNA reads TGTGCCAGCAGCTTAGGACAGGGGATGGGTGAAAAACTGTTTTTT. The genes are TRBV7-8 and TRBJ1-4; 8 positions agree with TRBD1. V was pared by 1 base and J by 7 bases, with 5 bases of the junction left unmatched. This CDR3 comprises 15 residues. Germline V gives CDR1 SGHVS, CDR2 FQNEAQ.

The count of this clone is one. The V call is TRBV9, the J call TRBJ1-3; weak D call: TRBD1 (5 bases). There are 17 residues in the CDR3. V shed 3 bases and J shed 0 bases, with 16 bases lying between them. Germline V gene lookup returns CDR1 SGDLS and CDR2 YYNGEE. The CDR3 DNA follows: TGTGCCAGCAGCGCCGGCGCGGGACTCATCTCTGGAAACACCATATATTTT. This encodes CASSAGAGLISGNTIYF.

The chain carries TRBV7-8 and TRBJ1-2; the D gene is possibly TRBD1 (5 bases). The CDR3 is 13 amino acids. Trimming cost V 10 bases and J 4 bases, with 16 bases left between them. Germline V lookup: CDR1 SGHVS, CDR2 FQNEAQ. This chain's CDR3 is CATTTTATYGYTF. The CDR3 DNA sequence: TGTGCCACCACCACGACAGCGACCTATGGCTACACCTTC.

This chain links TRBV1 with TRBJ2-7; TRBD2 reflects the table's D call only, with no check against the DNA. TRBV1 is assigned pseudogene status. The CDR3 has 14 amino acids. CDR3 sequence (DNA): TGCACCAGCAGGGGACTGGCGAGCTCCTACGAGCAGTACTTC. Residues: CTSRGLASSYEQYF.

The chain uses TRBV2 and TRBJ1-1; no definite D call. Germline-derived CDR1 and CDR2 are SNHLY and FYNNEI. The CDR3 sequence is 13 residues long. Trimming shortened V by 1 base and J by 4 bases, and 7 bases separated the two germline ends. The CDR3: CASSEDLVTEAFF. CDR3 DNA: TGTGCCAGCAGTGAAGATTTAGTCACTGAAGCTTTCTTT.

The chain couples TRBV5-1 to TRBJ1-6; 8 bases are shared with TRBD1. Trimming removed 4 bases from V and 7 bases from J; junction bases left unmatched: 7. CDR1 is SGHRS, CDR2 YFSETQ, per germline. The CDR3 length is 15 residues. CDR3 residues: CASSPRTGSNSPLHF. The CDR3 bases are TGCGCCAGCAGCCCGAGGACAGGGAGCAATTCACCCCTCCACTTT.

The J gene is TRBJ1-1, the V gene TRBV5-1, with D possibly TRBD1 on 6 matching bases. CDR1 is SGHRS and CDR2 is YFSETQ in the germline V gene. CDR3 length equals 16 residues. Trimming shortened V by 2 bases and J by 0 bases, and 14 bases separated the two germline ends. The CDR3 bases are TGCGCCAGCAGCTTAAACAGGGTTACCTTGAACACTGAAGCTTTCTTT. It translates to CASSLNRVTLNTEAFF.

V gene TRBV5-1 combines with J gene TRBJ1-1; D may be TRBD1 (6 bases). CDR3 length: 13 residues. Germline CDR1 reads SGHRS; CDR2 reads YFSETQ. Trimming shortened V by 4 bases and J by 1 base, and 8 bases separated the two germline ends. The CDR3, as DNA: TGCGCCAGCAGCGGGGGCACGAACACTGAAGCTTTCTTT. Amino acids: CASSGGTNTEAFF.

The CDR3, as DNA: TGTGCCAGCAGCTTGGTAGGGGTTAGCAATCAGCCCCAGCATTTT. Translation: CASSLVGVSNQPQHF. This chain joins TRBV5-8 and TRBJ1-5; tentatively, D is TRBD1 (5 bases). Per germline, CDR1 SGHTS and CDR2 YDEGEE. Between the trimmed V and J ends, which lost 0 bases and 0 bases, there was a span of 7 bases. The CDR3 totals 15 residues.

V and J are TRBV29-1 and TRBJ1-2; D unclear. The CDR3 is 11 residues long. Trimming took 2 bases from V and 8 from J, leaving 9 bases between them. Germline lookup yields CDR1 SQVTM and CDR2 ANQGSEA. The CDR3 region is CSVEISHGYTF. The CDR3 coding sequence is TGCAGCGTTGAAATTAGTCACGGCTACACCTTC. Based on the CDR3 plus reference TRBV29-1 and TRBJ1-2, the full variable domain is SAVISQKPSRDICQRGTSLTIQCQVDSQVTMMFWYRQQPGQSLTLIATANQGSEATYESGFVIDKFPISRPNLTFSTLTVSNMSPEDSSIYLCSVEISHGYTFGSGTRLTVV.

The chain carries TRBV9 and TRBJ2-3; TRBD1 might be the D (6 bases). Germline V gives CDR1 SGDLS, CDR2 YYNGEE. Trimming removed 4 bases from V and 5 bases from J, with 14 bases in between. This CDR3 has 14 amino acids. CDR3 sequence (DNA): TGTGCCAGCAGCTCAAGACAGGTCCTAGATACGCAGTATTTT. It specifies CASSSRQVLDTQYF.

In DNA, the CDR3 is TGTGCCAGCAGTTCCCTCCTCCCCGGGACAGCGTACTTC. Amino acid sequence: CASSSLLPGTAYF. The V call is TRBV27, the J call TRBJ2-7, with 7 bases identical to TRBD1. V gave up 4 bases and J gave up 12 bases; unmatched junction bases: 12. Germline CDR1 MNHEY, CDR2 SMNVEV (reference sequence). The CDR3 runs 13 residues.

This rearrangement joins TRBV2 to TRBJ1-5; 11 bases are a match to TRBD1. Germline CDR1 reads SNHLY; CDR2 reads FYNNEI. V shed 7 bases and J 6 bases; nucleotides not matched to a gene: 8. The CDR3 length is 15 residues. This CDR3 is CASTGQGAGFQPQHF. In DNA, the CDR3 is TGTGCCAGCACTGGACAGGGGGCTGGTTTTCAGCCCCAGCATTTT.

The chain has TRBV3-1 (or the pseudogene TRBV3-2) and TRBJ1-1, with D perhaps matching TRBD1 (5 bases). Germline assignment: CDR1 LGHDT and CDR2 YNNKEL (reference sequence). The CDR3 consists of 14 residues. The V end was cut by 1 base, the J end by 6 bases, with 12 bases between. The CDR3 DNA reads TGTGCCAGCAGCCAAGTTTGGGGGAGGGCTGAAGCTTTCTTT. This encodes CASSQVWGRAEAFF.

This clone has a single count. J is TRBJ2-1 and V is TRBV19; 9 positions match TRBD2. The V segment lost 2 bases and the J segment 7 bases; nucleotides outside the gene matches: 12. The germline V gene encodes CDR1 LNHDA and CDR2 SQIVND (reference sequence). The CDR3 covers 17 residues. The CDR3 reads CASSILKAGGLFNEQFF. In DNA form, the CDR3 reads TGTGCCAGTAGTATATTAAAGGCGGGGGGGCTGTTTAATGAGCAGTTCTTC.

The chain combines TRBV10-2 with TRBJ1-5, with 8 bases aligning to TRBD1. This CDR3 has 14 residues. The trim removed 5 bases at V and 3 bases at J, leaving 3 bases unmatched. Per germline, CDR1 WSHSY and CDR2 SAAADI. This CDR3 reads CASSRTGNNQPQHF. CDR3 bases: TGCGCCAGCAGTCGGACAGGGAACAATCAGCCCCAGCATTTT.

The CDR3 is CASSRQGVSYEQYF. The CDR3, as DNA: TGTGCCAGCAGTAGACAGGGGGTGTCCTACGAGCAGTACTTC. The gene calls are TRBV6-6 and TRBJ2-7, with 9 bases aligning to TRBD1. CDR3 length: 14 amino acids. Trimming removed 5 bases from V and 1 base from J; junction bases left unmatched: 3. Germline CDR1 MNHNY, CDR2 SVGAGI (reference sequence).

The chain combines TRBV30 with TRBJ2-7; TRBD1 might be the D (5 bases). This CDR3 spans 11 amino acids. V was cut by 2 bases and J by 11 bases, with 13 bases left in between. Germline CDR1 reads GTSNPN; CDR2 reads SVGIG (reference sequence). The CDR3 spells CAWSFRTRKYF. CDR3 nucleotide sequence: TGTGCCTGGAGTTTCCGGACAAGGAAGTACTTC.